The clone carrying this T cell receptor (beta chain) came up once. Antigen: not known. The time point denotes: newly diagnosed, previously untreated cHL patient sample. Thawed PBMCs were the source of CD4+ T cells, purified by magnetic negative selection. The authors compared against newly diagnosed, untreated classical Hodgkin lymphoma PBMCs. The sample belongs to a study of PD-1 blockade in classical Hodgkin lymphoma. General study findings and limits: Relapsed/refractory patients reportedly had lower baseline diversity than newly diagnosed patients.

CDR1 and CDR2 (germline): ENHRY, SYGVKD. Trimming shortened V by 3 bases and J by 4 bases, and 15 bases separated the two germline ends. This CDR3 region has 16 residues. Generated by immunoSEQ multiplex PCR, the TCRdb table keeps only in-frame clones and is missing some. Of around 23,000 clones in the sample, 89% were seen once. The sequenced sample consisted of CD4+ T cells from blood. The V call is TRBV10-3, the J call TRBJ1-4; D is unresolved. This clonotype was sampled from a human donor with classical Hodgkin lymphoma. CDR3 sequence (DNA): TGTGCCATCAGTGAACGCATGGGAGCAAGTAATGAAAAACTGTTTTTT. Translating it yields CAISERMGASNEKLFF.